This T cell receptor beta chain derives from a study of blood T cell repertoires in COVID-19 (dated by TCRdb to the early 2020s). Notes on the research overall: Samples from collaborators originated in the United States, Italy and Spain and spanned both the acute and convalescent phases of COVID-19. The prospective study material was composed of cDNA or gDNA derived from T cells, B-cell-depleted T cells, or PBMCs. Subjects who had been exposed to COVID-19, were actively infected with it, or had recovered from it provided the deeply sampled blood TCRbeta repertoires that made up the dataset. A freely available public database, intended as a resource for researchers studying the immune response to SARS-CoV-2, is where the repertoires were released. The samples were drawn from the first 160 participants of the ongoing ImmuneRACE study and from 1,254 subjects provided by 6 global collaborators. A de-identified subject ID, COVID-19 status, age in years and sex were almost always included in the sample metadata. Where HLA class I and class II types were available, the types were taken from metadata supplied by the sample provider, not from assay-based typing.

In the prospective study, participants were about 18 to 95 years old, resided in under 30 geographic areas of the United States, and were enrolled through a virtual design. In the prospective study, cohorts were assigned on the basis of participant-reported clinical history obtained from a screening survey and a study questionnaire. Each participant in the prospective study had whole blood, serum and a nasopharyngeal or oropharyngeal swab collected by mobile phlebotomists. Participants in the prospective study had the option to provide additional blood draws and questionnaires over a roughly 2-month period. Before DNA extraction, prospective study blood samples were shipped either frozen or at room temperature. The immunoSEQ Assay, a bias-controlled multiplex PCR, was used to amplify TCRbeta CDR3 regions from genomic DNA. In the original analysis: Nucleated cell counts per sample were estimated from amplification of reference gene primers within the assay. Sequence reads were collapsed and filtered to measure the absolute abundance of every unique TCRbeta CDR3 rearrangement. Productive Simpson clonality was computed per sample as the square root of Simpson's diversity index over productive rearrangements. This immuneACCESS table, as held by TCRdb, lists in-frame sequences with V and J called but not all clones. Of the missing ones, under half trace to an unresolved V gene in checked studies; the others have no known cause. For V, J and clone size, that table is used; D and trimming come from the DNA. The sample table contains approximately 210,000 clones; only one count was recorded for over 75% of them. About 4% of the sample rests with the top ten.

As concerns this clone: No antigen is known for it. No qualities accompany the bases; no much larger clone lies one base away.

The CDR3 goes from the cysteine to the phenylalanine over 14 residues. Only CDR3 DNA is held: 42 bases, read in frame from base 1. Trimming leaves V shorter by 5 bases and J shorter by 3 bases, with the junction holding 6 bases beyond the gene matches. Looking up the germline V gene (reference sequence) yields CDR1 MNHEY and CDR2 SMNVEV. General conclusions and limits of the study: How much clinical and demographic metadata was included differed by source and by participant, and the metadata was provided uncurated.

The sequence derives from a man aged 30-40 years with acute COVID-19. The sample was PBMCs or T cells enriched from blood (not recorded which). The V and J segments used are TRBV27 and TRBJ2-5, with 7 bases in between that match TRBD1. The DNA sequence is given as TGTGCCAGCAGTCCAACAGGGGACGAAGAGACCCAGTACTTC. The translation is CASSPTGDEETQYF.